The 24 T cell receptor beta chains reported below all come from one sample, sequenced in a study of shared clonotypes between healthy human individuals. Sequenced by immunoSEQ multiplex PCR; TCRdb stores in-frame clones only, minus some. The sample contains under 650,000 clones, 96% of which appear only once. The sequencing sample was made of naive CD4+ T cells sorted from blood. Documented subset: CD45RA+ positively selected. These receptors came from a woman aged 25-40 years in good health.

The V gene is TRBV4-1, the J gene TRBJ1-1; possibly TRBD1 for D (5 bases). Germline-derived CDR1 and CDR2 are MGHRA and YSYEKL. V was shortened by 2 bases and J by 4 bases, with 14 bases between the two germline ends. The CDR3 extends over 15 amino acids. Here the CDR3 reads CASSQLGPRGTEAFF. As DNA, the CDR3 is TGCGCCAGCAGCCAACTGGGACCGAGGGGCACTGAAGCTTTCTTT.

This clone was seen a single time. The J gene is TRBJ2-2, the V gene TRBV5-5, with 7 positions matching TRBD1. Germline-derived CDR1 and CDR2 are SGHKS and YYEKEE (reference sequence). J was trimmed by 0 bases and V by 0 bases; bases with no gene match: 5. There are 17 residues in the CDR3. In nucleotides, the CDR3 is TGTGCCAGCAGCTTGGTTTTCGGGACAGCGAACACCGGGGAGCTGTTTTTT. Its protein product is CASSLVFGTANTGELFF.

The rearrangement links TRBV7-3 to TRBJ2-7; a possible D gene is TRBD1 (6 bases). CDR1 SGHTA and CDR2 FQGTGA come from the germline V gene. This CDR3 has 18 amino acids. Between the trimmed V and J ends, which lost 4 bases and 2 bases, there was a span of 24 bases. The CDR3 loop reads CASSSPTGQGILTYEQYF. The CDR3 nucleotides read TGTGCCAGCAGCTCCCCTACAGGGCAAGGGATTTTAACCTACGAGCAGTACTTC.

The genes are TRBV7-2 and TRBJ2-4, with TRBD2 identical over 12 bases. The junction had 10 bases not matched to a gene; V was cut back by 1 base and J by 6 bases. Germline-derived CDR1 and CDR2 are SGHTA and FQGNSA. The CDR3 is 18 amino acids. The CDR3 here is CASSLVSALAGGGNIQYF. Written as DNA, the CDR3 is TGTGCCAGCAGCTTAGTTTCGGCCCTAGCGGGAGGGGGAAACATTCAGTACTTC.

The chain has TRBV18 and TRBJ2-5, with D perhaps matching TRBD1 (6 bases). Trimming stripped 4 bases from V and 7 bases from J, with 16 bases between. The CDR3 has 14 residues. Per germline, CDR1 KGHSH and CDR2 LQKENI. CDR3 coding DNA: TGTGCCAGCTCACTCACGGACAGCTTGTGGACCCAGTACTTC. Its protein product is CASSLTDSLWTQYF.

This clone was observed once. The chain couples TRBV7-8 to TRBJ1-2, with no clear D. The germline CDR1 and CDR2 sequences are SGHVS and FQNEAQ. The CDR3 contains 13 residues. V dropped 4 bases and J dropped 7 bases, with 13 bases sitting between them. This CDR3 reads CASSSQWGFGYTF. The CDR3 DNA follows: TGTGCCAGCAGCTCCCAGTGGGGATTTGGCTACACCTTC. Variable domain in full (rest from reference TRBV7-8 and TRBJ1-2): GAGVSQSPRYKVAKRGQDVALRCDPISGHVSLFWYQQALGQGPEFLTYFQNEAQLDKSGLPSDRFFAERPEGSVSTLKIQRTQQEDSAVYLCASSSQWGFGYTFGSGTRLTVV.

CDR3 amino acids: CASRGTSGYYEQYF. DNA for the CDR3: TGTGCCAGCAGGGGGACTAGCGGGTACTACGAGCAGTACTTC. The chain carries TRBV6-5 and TRBJ2-7; 12 nucleotides match TRBD2. Germline-derived CDR1 and CDR2 are MNHEY and SVGAGI. Trimming took 6 bases from V and 3 from J; bases not matched to a gene: 3. CDR3 size: 14 residues.

This clone has a single count. The chain combines TRBV29-1 with TRBJ2-5, with 9 bases matching TRBD2. Germline values: CDR1 SQVTM, CDR2 ANQGSEA. With V trimmed by 6 bases and J by 7 bases, 9 bases remained unmatched. The CDR3 is 13 amino acids. The CDR3 nucleotides read TGCAGCGTGGCCTCGCGACTAGCGGCGACCCAGTACTTC. It is translated as CSVASRLAATQYF.

V is TRBV5-5 and J is TRBJ2-7; D unclear. The CDR3 has 14 residues. Germline assignment: CDR1 SGHKS and CDR2 YYEKEE (reference sequence). Trimming shortened V by 6 bases and J by 3 bases, and 16 bases separated the two germline ends. The CDR3 DNA reads as TGTGCCAGCAAGCCCGCCATATTTAGCTACGAGCAGTACTTC. This translates into CASKPAIFSYEQYF.

V usage is TRBV7-9 and J usage is TRBJ2-2, with D unclear. Germline CDR1 is SEHNR and CDR2 is FQNEAQ (reference sequence). Trimming cost V 5 bases and J 8 bases, with 9 bases left between them. This CDR3 region has 12 residues. The DNA for the CDR3 is TGTGCCAGCAGCCCCGTGGGGGGGGAGCTGTTTTTT. Protein: CASSPVGGELFF.

This chain uses TRBV28 with TRBJ1-5; 7 bases are shared with TRBD1. Trimming cost V 6 bases and J 2 bases; bases outside gene matches: 7. Germline values: CDR1 MDHEN, CDR2 SYDVKM. The CDR3 runs to 15 residues. CDR3 DNA sequence: TGTGCCAGCAGCTATCGGACAGGACGCAATCAGCCCCAGCATTTT. It encodes CASSYRTGRNQPQHF. The entire variable domain, with the rest obtained from reference TRBV28 and TRBJ1-5, is as follows: DVKVTQSSRYLVKRTGEKVFLECVQDMDHENMFWYRQDPGLGLRLIYFSYDVKMKEKGDIPEGYSVSREKKERFSLILESASTNQTSMYLCASSYRTGRNQPQHFGDGTRLSIL.

The chain employs TRBV7-2 and TRBJ2-5; 10 bases line up with TRBD2. Per germline, CDR1 SGHTA and CDR2 FQGNSA. The CDR3 is made up of 16 amino acids. V shed 1 base and J 4 bases; nucleotides not matched to a gene: 6. The CDR3 nucleotides are TGTGCCAGCAGCTTAGTTAGCGGGAGGAGAGGAGAGACCCAGTACTTC. It codes for CASSLVSGRRGETQYF.

The V and J genes are TRBV18 and TRBJ1-3; the match to TRBD1 covers 7 bases. V gave up 3 bases and J gave up 0 bases; unmatched junction bases: 5. The CDR3 runs 16 residues. The germline V gene has CDR1 KGHSH and CDR2 LQKENI. Here the CDR3 DNA reads TGTGCCAGCTCACCCAACAGGGGAAACTCTGGAAACACCATATATTTT. Its protein product is CASSPNRGNSGNTIYF.

This chain connects TRBV7-2 to TRBJ2-7; D assignment may be TRBD1 or TRBD2 (5 bases each). V lost 1 base to trimming and J lost 6 bases, with 10 bases between them. The CDR3 runs to 13 residues. CDR1 and CDR2 from the germline V gene are SGHTA and FQGNSA. CDR3: CASSLEGTTEQYF. Here the CDR3 DNA reads TGTGCCAGCAGCTTAGAAGGGACCACCGAGCAGTACTTC.

CDR3 residues: CASGLDIAGGATDTQYF. CDR3 DNA: TGTGCTAGTGGTTTGGATATAGCGGGAGGGGCCACAGATACGCAGTATTTT. This sequence joins TRBV12-5 and TRBJ2-3, with 11 bases identical to TRBD2. The V gene's germline CDR1 is LGHNT and CDR2 FRNRAP. The CDR3 totals 17 residues. V lost 1 base to trimming and J lost 2 bases; unmatched junction nucleotides: 5.

The chain joins TRBV28 to TRBJ2-7; maybe TRBD2 (5 bases). In germline, CDR1 is MDHEN, CDR2 SYDVKM. Trimming took 6 bases from V and 2 from J, leaving 11 bases between them. CDR3 length equals 13 residues. This CDR3 reads CASSPGVTYEQYF. In DNA, the CDR3 is TGTGCCAGCAGCCCCGGGGTGACCTACGAGCAGTACTTC. Looking up the rest from reference TRBV28 and TRBJ2-7 gives the full variable domain: DVKVTQSSRYLVKRTGEKVFLECVQDMDHENMFWYRQDPGLGLRLIYFSYDVKMKEKGDIPEGYSVSREKKERFSLILESASTNQTSMYLCASSPGVTYEQYFGPGTRLTVT.

The chain recombines TRBV18 with TRBJ2-1; 7 nucleotides align to TRBD2. The junction had 3 bases not matched to a gene; V was cut back by 1 base and J by 12 bases. Germline V lookup: CDR1 KGHSH, CDR2 LQKENI. CDR3 length: 12 residues. Written as DNA, the CDR3 is TGTGCCAGCTCACCACAGCGGGATGCGCAGTTCTTC. This codes for CASSPQRDAQFF.

The chain combines TRBV28 with TRBJ2-1, with 7 bases lining up with TRBD1. The ends lost 4 bases at V and 4 bases at J; junction bases unmatched: 4. Germline V lookup: CDR1 MDHEN, CDR2 SYDVKM. There are 14 residues in the CDR3. The CDR3 DNA is TGTGCCAGCAGTTCCCCACAGGGGTACAATGAGCAGTTCTTC. It translates to CASSSPQGYNEQFF.

The genes are TRBV13 and TRBJ2-7; 10 bases fit TRBD2. CDR1 PRHDT and CDR2 FYEKMQ come from the germline V gene (reference sequence). Trimming cost V 5 bases and J 2 bases; bases outside gene matches: 18. The CDR3 spans 19 residues. The CDR3 DNA reads TGTGCCAGCAGCGGGTCCGGACTAGCGGAAAAACGGGGGCCCTACGAGCAGTACTTC. This gives the protein CASSGSGLAEKRGPYEQYF.

The chain carries TRBV5-8 and TRBJ1-6; D is unclear. Germline V lookup: CDR1 SGHTS, CDR2 YDEGEE. The CDR3 is 12 amino acids. V lost 0 bases and J lost 11, with 6 bases in between. CDR3 amino acids: CASSLDGTPLHF. The CDR3 DNA follows: TGTGCCAGCAGCTTGGATGGTACACCCCTCCACTTT.

This sequence joins TRBV7-2 and TRBJ2-5; TRBD2 agrees at 8 bases. The CDR3 extends over 15 amino acids. Germline V gene lookup returns CDR1 SGHTA and CDR2 FQGNSA. With 5 bases clipped from V and 4 bases from J, the junction kept 9 bases outside the gene matches. DNA of the CDR3: TGTGCCAGCAGCCCCCAGCGGGGGAACGGAGAGACCCAGTACTTC. Translated, it gives CASSPQRGNGETQYF.

This clone was counted once. This rearrangement joins TRBV28 to TRBJ2-7, with TRBD1 as a possible D gene (6 bases). Germline values: CDR1 MDHEN, CDR2 SYDVKM. The V and J ends lost 1 base and 3 bases respectively, with 10 bases between them. This CDR3 contains 14 residues. The CDR3 DNA reads as TGTGCCAGCAGTTTATACCGGACAGACTACGAGCAGTACTTC. The encoded protein is CASSLYRTDYEQYF.

The J gene is TRBJ2-3, the V gene TRBV4-1; D may be TRBD2 (7 bases). The length of the CDR3 is 17 residues. Deletions cut 4 bases from V and 0 bases from J, with 17 bases between. From germline, CDR1 is MGHRA and CDR2 YSYEKL. The CDR3 DNA reads as TGCGCCAGCAGCCTACAGGGTGGTAGCGGGAGCACAGATACGCAGTATTTT. Its protein is CASSLQGGSGSTDTQYF.

This clone was found once. V gene TRBV29-1 combines with J gene TRBJ2-7; the D gene could be TRBD1 or TRBD2 (6 bases each). Per the germline V gene, CDR1 is SQVTM and CDR2 is ANQGSEA. The CDR3 spans 11 residues. V lost 6 bases to trimming and J lost 6 bases, with 12 bases between them. The CDR3 coding sequence is TGCAGCGTAGGGGGGCTGGGCGAGCAGTACTTC. This gives the protein CSVGGLGEQYF.